This TCR beta chain was documented in a study of lymphopenia after photon versus proton radiotherapy. Study-wide findings and caveats: In patients who died, overall survival fell as post-nadir TCR diversity dropped more. Relative stability marked proton patients; photon patients lost diversity and naive cells. After the lymphocyte nadir, photon-treated repertoires showed oligoclonal expansion, especially of CD8+ Temra cells.

The germline V gene has CDR1 GTSNPN and CDR2 SVGIG (reference sequence). The CDR3 has 16 amino acids. Germline trimming cut 4 bases from V and 5 bases from J; bases unmatched to any gene: 16. The protocol was immunoSEQ multiplex PCR, while the TCRdb copy is restricted to in-frame clones and leaves out a portion. The sample yields 150,000 to 200,000 clones, roughly nine tenths seen once. Concerning this clone itself: Its antigen is not known.

This sequence was found in a man in his forties or fifties with gastric cancer. The chain links TRBV30 to TRBJ1-1, with 7 bases matching TRBD1. The specimen comprised peripheral blood, sampled from a patient treated with photon-based radiotherapy. CDR3 sequence (DNA): TGTGCCTGGACTCGGAGAGCAGGGGGTAAGGGTACTGAAGCTTTCTTT. It codes for CAWTRRAGGKGTEAFF. Combining the CDR3 with reference TRBV30 and TRBJ1-1 gives the whole variable domain SQTIHQWPATLVQPVGSPLSLECTVEGTSNPNLYWYRQAAGRGLQLLFYSVGIGQISSEVPQNLSASRPQDRQFILSSKKLLLSDSGFYLCAWTRRAGGKGTEAFFGQGTRLTVV.